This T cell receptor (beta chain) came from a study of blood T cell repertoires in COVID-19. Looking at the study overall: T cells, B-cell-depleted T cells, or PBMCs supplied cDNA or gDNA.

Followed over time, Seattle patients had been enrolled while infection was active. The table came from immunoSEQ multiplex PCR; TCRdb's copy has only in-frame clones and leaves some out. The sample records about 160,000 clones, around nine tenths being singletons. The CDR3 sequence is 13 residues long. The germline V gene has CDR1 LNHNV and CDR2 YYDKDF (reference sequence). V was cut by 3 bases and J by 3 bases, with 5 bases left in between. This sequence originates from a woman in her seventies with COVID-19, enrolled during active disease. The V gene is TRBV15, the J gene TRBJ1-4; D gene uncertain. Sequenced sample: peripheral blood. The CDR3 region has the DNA TGTGCCACCAGCAGGGCCTCTAATGAAAAACTGTTTTTT. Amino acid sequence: CATSRASNEKLFF.